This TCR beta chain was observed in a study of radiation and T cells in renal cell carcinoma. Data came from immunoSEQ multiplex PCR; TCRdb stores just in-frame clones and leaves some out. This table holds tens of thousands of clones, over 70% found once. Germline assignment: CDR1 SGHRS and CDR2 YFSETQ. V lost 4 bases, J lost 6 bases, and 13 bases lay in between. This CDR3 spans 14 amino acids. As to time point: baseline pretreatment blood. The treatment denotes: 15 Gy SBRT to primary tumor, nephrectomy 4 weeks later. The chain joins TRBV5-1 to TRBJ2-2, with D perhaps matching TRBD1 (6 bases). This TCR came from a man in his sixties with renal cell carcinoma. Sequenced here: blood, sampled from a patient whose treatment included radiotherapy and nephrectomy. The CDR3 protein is CASSEYREPGELFF. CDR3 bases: TGCGCCAGCAGCGAGTACAGGGAGCCCGGGGAGCTGTTTTTT.